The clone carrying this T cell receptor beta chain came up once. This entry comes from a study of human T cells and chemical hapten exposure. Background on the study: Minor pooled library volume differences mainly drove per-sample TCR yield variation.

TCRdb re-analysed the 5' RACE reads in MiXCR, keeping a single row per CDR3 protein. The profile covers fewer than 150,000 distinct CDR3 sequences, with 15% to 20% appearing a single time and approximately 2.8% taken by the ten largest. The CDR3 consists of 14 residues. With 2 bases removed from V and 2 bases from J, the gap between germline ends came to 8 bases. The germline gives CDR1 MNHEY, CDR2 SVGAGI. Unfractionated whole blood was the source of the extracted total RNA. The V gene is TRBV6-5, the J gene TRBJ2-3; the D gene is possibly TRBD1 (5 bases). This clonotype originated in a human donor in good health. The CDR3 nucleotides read TGTGCCAGCAGTTACGTAGGGGCCACAGATACGCAGTATTTT. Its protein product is CASSYVGATDTQYF.